This T cell receptor beta chain was profiled in a study of control samples from healthy donors and cancer patients. Sequencing used immunoSEQ multiplex PCR; TCRdb keeps in-frame clones, though not all of them. The sample contains under 200,000 clones, roughly 91% of which appear only once. Germline assignment: CDR1 SGHTA and CDR2 FQGTGA. This CDR3 spans 18 amino acids. Germline trimming cut 2 bases from V and 7 bases from J; bases unmatched to any gene: 13. The sample taken for sequencing was blood. The clonotype was recovered from a woman in her thirties in good health. The rearrangement links TRBV7-3 to TRBJ2-1, with 11 bases identical to TRBD2. CDR3 nucleotides: TGTGCCAGCAGCTTAGTGGGGCTAGCGGGGGGTCGGAAGAATGAGCAGTTCTTC. Amino acid sequence: CASSLVGLAGGRKNEQFF.